The clone carrying this T cell receptor beta chain has a count of ten or more. Excluded were patients with other autoimmune diseases, uncontrolled infections, pregnancy or lactation. Beta-chain TCR CDR3 regions were amplified from RNA transcripts. HTBI primers were employed in first-round RT-PCR, then a second-round multiplex PCR followed. TCRdb analysed the multiplex PCR reads with MiXCR anew, one entry per CDR3 protein. The sample comprises 300,000 or so distinct CDR3 sequences, roughly 17% of which are singletons, and 9% to 15% rests with the top ten. This record belongs to a study of Graves' ophthalmopathy and Graves' hyperthyroidism. The V end lost 3 bases, the J end lost 4 bases, and 9 bases lay between the germline ends. The CDR3 loop spans 13 amino acids. Germline values: CDR1 SGHTA, CDR2 FQGNSA.

This sequence originates from an adult man with Graves' ophthalmopathy. Sequencing input: peripheral blood. The chain carries TRBV7-2 and TRBJ2-5; D is perhaps TRBD1 or TRBD2 (5 bases each). In nucleotides, the CDR3 is TGTGCCAGCAGCTTGGGACGGATAGAGACCCAGTACTTC. Amino acid sequence: CASSLGRIETQYF.